Listed below are T cell receptor beta chains from one sample, sequenced in a study of shared clonotypes between healthy human individuals. Some clones are missing from TCRdb's copy, which holds only in-frame ones; the method was immunoSEQ multiplex PCR. The data show some 2,100,000 clones, with roughly 91% seen just once and over 1.5% held by the top ten. The sequencing sample was made of naive CD8+ T cells from PBMCs. All receptors come from a man in his late teens or twenties in good health. Some clones in this sample may be carry-over from other donors' samples. CDR3s include the opening cysteine and the closing phenylalanine or tryptophan. The D gene is left open where the match is weak.

J: TRBJ2-7
V: TRBV6-1
D: -
CDR3: CASTLRLPGYEQYF
DNA: TGTGCCAGCACACTACGACTCCCGGGGTACGAGCAGTACTTC

J: TRBJ2-7
V: TRBV13
D: -
CDR3: CASSLGTRTSYEQYF
DNA: TGTGCCAGCAGCTTAGGGACTAGGACCTCCTACGAGCAGTACTTC

J: TRBJ2-1
V: TRBV7-9
D: -
CDR3: CASSFPLQEQFF
DNA: TGTGCCAGCAGCTTCCCTCTCCAAGAGCAGTTCTTC

J: TRBJ2-7
V: TRBV12-5
D: -
CDR3: CASGNVLTPPYEQYF
DNA: TGTGCTAGTGGGAATGTACTGACCCCCCCCTACGAGCAGTACTTC

J: TRBJ2-7
V: TRBV6-8
D: -
CDR3: CASTAGTSYEQYF
DNA: TGTGCCAGCACGGCAGGGACTTCCTACGAGCAGTACTTC

J: TRBJ1-4
V: TRBV7-9
D: TRBD1
CDR3: CASSATTGPNEKLFF
DNA: TGTGCCAGCAGCGCCACGACAGGGCCGAATGAAAAACTGTTTTTT

J: TRBJ1-1
V: TRBV27
D: -
CDR3: CASTPVGQGHTEAFF
DNA: TGTGCCAGCACCCCGGTTGGGCAGGGACACACTGAAGCTTTCTTT

J: TRBJ2-7
V: TRBV19
D: TRBD1
CDR3: CASRRVGTGVDEQYF
DNA: TGTGCCAGTAGACGAGTGGGGACAGGGGTTGACGAGCAGTACTTC

J: TRBJ2-1
V: TRBV6-4
D: TRBD2
CDR3: CASSRTSGSLNEQFF
DNA: TGTGCCAGCAGTAGGACTAGCGGGAGTTTAAATGAGCAGTTCTTC

J: TRBJ2-3
V: TRBV27
D: -
CDR3: CASSLLASPDTQYF
DNA: TGTGCCAGCAGTTTATTGGCTAGTCCAGATACGCAGTATTTT